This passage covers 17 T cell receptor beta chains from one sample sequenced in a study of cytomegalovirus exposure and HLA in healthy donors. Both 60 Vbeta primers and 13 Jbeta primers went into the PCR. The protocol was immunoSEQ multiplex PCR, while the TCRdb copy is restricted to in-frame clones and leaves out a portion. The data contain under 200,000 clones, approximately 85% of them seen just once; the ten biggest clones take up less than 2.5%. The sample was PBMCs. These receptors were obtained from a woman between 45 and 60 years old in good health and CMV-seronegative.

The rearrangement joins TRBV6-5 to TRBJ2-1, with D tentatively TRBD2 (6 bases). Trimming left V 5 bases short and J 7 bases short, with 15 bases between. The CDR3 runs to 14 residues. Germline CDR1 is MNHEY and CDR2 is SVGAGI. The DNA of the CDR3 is TGTGCCAGCAGTCTTCTCGGAGGGCGTAATGAGCAGTTCTTC. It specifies CASSLLGGRNEQFF.

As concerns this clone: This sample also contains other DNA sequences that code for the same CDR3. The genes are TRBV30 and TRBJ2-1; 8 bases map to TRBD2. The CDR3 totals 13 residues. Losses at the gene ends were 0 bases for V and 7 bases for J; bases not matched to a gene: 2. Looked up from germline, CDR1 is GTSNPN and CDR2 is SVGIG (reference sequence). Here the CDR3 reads CAWSVPSGNEQFF. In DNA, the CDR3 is TGTGCCTGGAGTGTACCTAGCGGGAATGAGCAGTTCTTC.

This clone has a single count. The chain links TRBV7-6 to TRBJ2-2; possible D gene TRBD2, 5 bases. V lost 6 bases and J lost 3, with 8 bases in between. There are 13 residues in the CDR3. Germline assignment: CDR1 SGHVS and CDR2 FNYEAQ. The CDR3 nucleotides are TGTGCCAGCAGACGGACTGACACCGGGGAGCTGTTTTTT. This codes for CASRRTDTGELFF.

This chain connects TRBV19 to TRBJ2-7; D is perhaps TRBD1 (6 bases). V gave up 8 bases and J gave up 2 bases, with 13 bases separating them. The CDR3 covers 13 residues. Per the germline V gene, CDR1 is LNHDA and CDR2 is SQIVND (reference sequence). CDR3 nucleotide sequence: TGTGCCAGTGGGACACCGCCGACCTACGAGCAGTACTTC. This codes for CASGTPPTYEQYF.

The CDR3 region is CSVVWGQNQPQHF. The CDR3 region has the DNA TGCAGCGTTGTTTGGGGACAAAATCAGCCCCAGCATTTT. This rearrangement joins TRBV29-1 to TRBJ1-5, with D possibly TRBD1 on 6 matching bases. Germline V gene sequence: CDR1 SQVTM, CDR2 ANQGSEA. Trimming pared 4 bases from V and 4 bases from J, leaving 11 bases between. This CDR3 contains 13 residues.

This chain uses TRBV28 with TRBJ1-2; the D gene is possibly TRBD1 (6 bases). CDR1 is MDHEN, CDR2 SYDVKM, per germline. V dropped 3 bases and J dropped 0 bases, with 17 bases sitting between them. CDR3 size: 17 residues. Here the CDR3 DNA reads TGTGCCAGCAGTTTTCAGGACAGTTTCGCAGCTAACTATGGCTACACCTTC. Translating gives CASSFQDSFAANYGYTF.

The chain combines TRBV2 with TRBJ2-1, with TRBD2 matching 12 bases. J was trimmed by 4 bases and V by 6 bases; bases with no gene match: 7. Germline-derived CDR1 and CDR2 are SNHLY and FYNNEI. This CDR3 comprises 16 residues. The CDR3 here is CASRRLAGGRYNEQFF. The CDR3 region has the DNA TGTGCCAGCAGGCGTCTAGCGGGAGGGCGATACAATGAGCAGTTCTTC.

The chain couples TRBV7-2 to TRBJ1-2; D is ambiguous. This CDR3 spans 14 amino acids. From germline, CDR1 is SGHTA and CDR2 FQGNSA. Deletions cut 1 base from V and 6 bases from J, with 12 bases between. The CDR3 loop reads CASSLVAAGDGYTF. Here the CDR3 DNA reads TGTGCCAGCAGCTTAGTAGCTGCGGGCGATGGCTACACCTTC.

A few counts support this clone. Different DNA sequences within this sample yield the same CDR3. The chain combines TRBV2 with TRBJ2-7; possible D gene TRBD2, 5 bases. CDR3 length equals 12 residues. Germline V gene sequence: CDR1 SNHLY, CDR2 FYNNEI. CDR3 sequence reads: CFKQEAAYEQYF. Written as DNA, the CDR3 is TGTTTCAAGCAGGAAGCGGCCTACGAGCAGTACTTC.

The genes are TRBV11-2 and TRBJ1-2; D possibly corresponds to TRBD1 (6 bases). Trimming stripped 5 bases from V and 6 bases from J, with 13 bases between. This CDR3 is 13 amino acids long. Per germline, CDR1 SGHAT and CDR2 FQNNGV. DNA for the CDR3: TGTGCCAGCAGCACATCCGCAGGGGATGGCTACACCTTC. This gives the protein CASSTSAGDGYTF. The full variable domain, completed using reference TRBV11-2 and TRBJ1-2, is EAGVAQSPRYKIIEKRQSVAFWCNPISGHATLYWYQQILGQGPKLLIQFQNNGVVDDSQLPKDRFSAERLKGVDSTLKIQPAKLEDSAVYLCASSTSAGDGYTFGSGTRLTVV.

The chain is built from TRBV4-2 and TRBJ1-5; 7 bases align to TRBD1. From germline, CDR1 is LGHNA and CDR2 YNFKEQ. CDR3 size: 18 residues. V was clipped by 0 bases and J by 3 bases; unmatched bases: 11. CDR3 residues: CASSQDILGGSNNQPQHF. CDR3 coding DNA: TGTGCCAGCAGCCAAGATATCCTAGGGGGCAGCAACAATCAGCCCCAGCATTTT.

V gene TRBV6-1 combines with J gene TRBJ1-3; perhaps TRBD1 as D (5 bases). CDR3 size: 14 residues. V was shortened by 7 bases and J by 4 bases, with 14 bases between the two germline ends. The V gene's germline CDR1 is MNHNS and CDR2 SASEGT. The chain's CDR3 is CASMGRTTGNTIYF. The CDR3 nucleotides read TGTGCCAGCATGGGGAGGACAACCGGAAACACCATATATTTT.

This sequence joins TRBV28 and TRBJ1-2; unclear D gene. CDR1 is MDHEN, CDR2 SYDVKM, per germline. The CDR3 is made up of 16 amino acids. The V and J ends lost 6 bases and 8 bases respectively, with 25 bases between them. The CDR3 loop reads CASSLFLRDSLGGYTF. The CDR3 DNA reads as TGTGCCAGCAGCCTTTTTCTAAGAGACTCCCTTGGGGGCTACACCTTC.

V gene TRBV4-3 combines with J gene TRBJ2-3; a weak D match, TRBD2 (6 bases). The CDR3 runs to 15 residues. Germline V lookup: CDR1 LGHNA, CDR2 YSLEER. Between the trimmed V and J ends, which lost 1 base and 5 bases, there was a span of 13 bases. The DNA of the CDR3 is TGCGCCAGCAGCCAAGGGCCAGCGGGCGGAGATACGCAGTATTTT. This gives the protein CASSQGPAGGDTQYF.

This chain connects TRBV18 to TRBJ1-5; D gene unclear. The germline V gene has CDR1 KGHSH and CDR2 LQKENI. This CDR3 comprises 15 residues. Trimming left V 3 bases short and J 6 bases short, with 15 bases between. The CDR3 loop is CASSPQKGEIQPQHF. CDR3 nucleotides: TGTGCCAGCTCACCTCAGAAGGGAGAGATTCAGCCCCAGCATTTT.

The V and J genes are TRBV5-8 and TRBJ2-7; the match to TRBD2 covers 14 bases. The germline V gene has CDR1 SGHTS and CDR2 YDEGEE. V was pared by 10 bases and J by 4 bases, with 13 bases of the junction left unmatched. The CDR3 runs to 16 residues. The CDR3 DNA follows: TGTGCCGGGGGACAAACCGGGACTAGCGGGGGATACGAGCAGTACTTC. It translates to CAGGQTGTSGGYEQYF.

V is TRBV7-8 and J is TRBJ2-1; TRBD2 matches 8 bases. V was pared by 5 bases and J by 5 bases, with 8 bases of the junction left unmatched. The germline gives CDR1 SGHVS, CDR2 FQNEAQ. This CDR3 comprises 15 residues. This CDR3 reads CASSGPGAGDNEQFF. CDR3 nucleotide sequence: TGTGCCAGCAGCGGCCCGGGAGCGGGAGACAATGAGCAGTTCTTC.